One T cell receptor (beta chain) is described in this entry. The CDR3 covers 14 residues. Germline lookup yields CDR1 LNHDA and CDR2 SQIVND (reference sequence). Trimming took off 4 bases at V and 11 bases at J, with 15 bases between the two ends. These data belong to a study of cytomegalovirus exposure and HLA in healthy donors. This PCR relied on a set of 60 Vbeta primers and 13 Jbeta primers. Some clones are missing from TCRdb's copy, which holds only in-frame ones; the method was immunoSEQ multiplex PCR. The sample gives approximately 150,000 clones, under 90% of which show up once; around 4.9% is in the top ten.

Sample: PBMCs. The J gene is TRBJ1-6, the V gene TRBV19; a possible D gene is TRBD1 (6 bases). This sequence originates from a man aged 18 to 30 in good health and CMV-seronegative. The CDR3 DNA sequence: TGTGCCAGTAGTACAATCACAGGGATTCCACCCCTCCACTTT. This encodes CASSTITGIPPLHF.